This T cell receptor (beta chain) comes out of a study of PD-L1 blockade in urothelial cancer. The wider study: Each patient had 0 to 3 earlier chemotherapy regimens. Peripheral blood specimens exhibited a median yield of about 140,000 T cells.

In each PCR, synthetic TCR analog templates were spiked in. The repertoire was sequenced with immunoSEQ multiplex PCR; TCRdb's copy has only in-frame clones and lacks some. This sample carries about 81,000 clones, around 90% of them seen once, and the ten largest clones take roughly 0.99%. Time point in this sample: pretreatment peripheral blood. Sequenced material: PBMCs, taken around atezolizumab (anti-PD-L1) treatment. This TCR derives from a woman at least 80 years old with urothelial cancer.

This CDR3 reads CASSYRQAKWGSTDTQYF. The CDR3 nucleotides are TGTGCCAGCAGCTACCGACAGGCTAAATGGGGTAGCACAGATACGCAGTATTTT. The J gene is TRBJ2-3, the V gene TRBV5-6; D might be TRBD1 (6 bases). The CDR3 loop spans 18 amino acids. CDR1 and CDR2 (germline): SGHDT, YYEEEE. V shed 3 bases and J shed 0 bases, with 20 bases lying between them.